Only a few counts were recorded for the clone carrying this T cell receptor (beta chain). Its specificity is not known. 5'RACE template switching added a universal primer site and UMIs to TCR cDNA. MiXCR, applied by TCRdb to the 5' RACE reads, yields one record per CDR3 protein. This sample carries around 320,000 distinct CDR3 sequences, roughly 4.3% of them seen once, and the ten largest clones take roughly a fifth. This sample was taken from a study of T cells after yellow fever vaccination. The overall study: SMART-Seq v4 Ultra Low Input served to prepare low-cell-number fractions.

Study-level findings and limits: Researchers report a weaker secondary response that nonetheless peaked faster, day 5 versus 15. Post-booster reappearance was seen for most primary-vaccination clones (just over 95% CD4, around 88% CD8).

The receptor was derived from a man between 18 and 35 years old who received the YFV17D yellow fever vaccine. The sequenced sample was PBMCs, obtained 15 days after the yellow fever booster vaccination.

The CDR3 sequence is CASSLAPDNQPQHF. CDR3 bases: TGTGCCAGCAGCTTAGCGCCCGACAATCAGCCCCAGCATTTT. The rearrangement joins TRBV7-2 to TRBJ1-5; D uncertain. V was trimmed by 0 bases and J by 3 bases, leaving 6 bases between them. Looked up from germline, CDR1 is SGHTA and CDR2 is FQGNSA. The CDR3 is 14 residues long.